One T cell receptor beta chain is described in this entry. This clone was seen only a few times. Its antigen has not been determined. No qualities accompany the bases; no much larger clone lies one base away. Each clonotype received, on average, approximately 9.9x coverage in deep resolution sequencing performed on a MiSeq, where the target depth lay between 1 in 1 million and 1 in 200,000 T cells. The immunoSEQ hsTCRB Kit was used to generate TCR beta libraries. The authors processed their data as follows. ImmunoSEQ Data Assistant and ImmunoSEQ Analyzer were used for data analysis, and V, D and J genes were assigned according to IMGT definitions. Clonality, which ranges from 0 to 1, was calculated by subtracting the normalized Shannon entropy of productive rearrangement frequencies from one. Public clonotype analysis was restricted to overrepresented clonotypes comprising at least 0.05% of each patient's repertoire. About a dozen repertoires from age-matched healthy donors, obtained from immuneACCESS, served as clonality controls. In TCRdb, the immuneACCESS table is reduced to in-frame sequences with V and J assigned. These tables do not hold every clone; where another copy was compared, an unresolved V gene accounts for under half, and the others remain unexplained. V, J and clone size are taken as reported in that table, and D and trimming were inferred from the DNA itself. This sample comprises some 350,000 clones, 67% of them detected only once. Of the sample, roughly 6% falls within the top ten clones.

The sample comes from a study of cytotoxic CD8 clonotypes in ibrutinib-treated CLL (dated by TCRdb to the early 2020s). Background on the whole study: The cohort had over ten relapsed/refractory and about 15 treatment-naive patients; 17 to 18 were IGHV unmutated. Responses were partial in roughly 24 patients and complete in 2; after median around 66 months follow-up, approximately 15 stayed in remission and roughly twelve progressed. Response samples were taken after a median of approximately 12 months on treatment, ranging from about 6 to 40 months. On average, each sample had hundreds of thousands of productive templates and approximately 100,000 productive rearrangements. Longitudinal samples were obtainable from about 30% of the 86 participants in the trial. Cryopreserved peripheral blood mononuclear cells were obtained before treatment, at response, and at either sustained remission or disease progression. Every sample from remission and from progressive disease was obtained while the patients were still on ibrutinib. What the study reported, not specific to this receptor: At ibrutinib response clonality went up, during sustained remission it held steady, and at progression it dropped back toward baseline. At baseline, clonality was higher than in age-matched healthy donors and showed a strong correlation with circulating CD8+ T-cell counts. Public clonotypes were found to be uncommon and were observed to contract or remain stable during treatment; the increase in clonality was shown to reflect expansion of private clonotypes at ibrutinib response. Lymph node repertoires were not examined, and the timing of sampling was not matched between patients in sustained remission and those whose disease progressed.

V gives up 2 bases and J gives up 0 bases, and the segment between their germline ends measures 3 bases. The germline V gene gives CDR1 as SGHRS and CDR2 as YFSETQ. Including cysteine and phenylalanine, the CDR3 has 14 amino acids. Of all the DNA, just the CDR3 is kept, 42 bases in frame from base 1. For TCR beta library preparation, about 2 micrograms of genomic DNA were isolated from cryopreserved PBMCs. High-throughput TCR beta sequencing was performed on longitudinal blood samples from CLL patients receiving ibrutinib monotherapy. The patients took part in an open-label, single-center phase 2 trial of ibrutinib monotherapy.

The rearranged chain carries TRBV5-1 and TRBJ2-6, with the D gene call left open. The receptor was isolated from a human donor with chronic lymphocytic leukemia. The starting material was PBMCs, obtained after 36 months of ibrutinib treatment. CDR3 protein: CASSFGSGANVLTF. DNA sequence: TGCGCCAGCAGCTTCGGCTCTGGGGCCAACGTCCTGACTTTC. The full variable domain, with segments outside the CDR3 supplied by the reference TRBV5-1 and TRBJ2-6 proteins, appears as KAGVTQTPRYLIKTRGQQVTLSCSPISGHRSVSWYQQTPGQGLQFLFEYFSETQRNKGNFPGRFSGRQFSNSRSEMNVSTLELGDSALYLCASSFGSGANVLTFGAGSRLTVL.